The rows below give T cell receptor beta chains drawn from one sample of a study of T cells in Graves' hyperthyroidism and ophthalmopathy. TCRdb used MiXCR to reprocess the multiplex PCR reads, holding one entry per CDR3 protein. Of approximately 700,000 distinct CDR3 sequences listed, about 15% were seen once; the top ten hold roughly 8%. Input material: blood. These receptors all come from a man in his late teens or twenties with Graves' hyperthyroidism. Both conserved end residues are part of each CDR3. The order of the fields is J gene, V gene, D gene, clone size, CDR3 length, CDR3 protein, CDR3 DNA. A D gene is named only where the DNA matches it firmly. A row's size may be missing; if present it is once, few, many or a size class.

TRBJ2-3 | TRBV5-1 | - | many | 12 | CASSFNRDTQYF | TGCGCCAGCAGCTTCAACCGGGATACGCAGTATTTT
TRBJ2-7 | TRBV28 | TRBD1 | many | 13 | CASIGQDSYEQYF | TGTGCCAGCATTGGACAGGACTCCTACGAGCAGTACTTC
TRBJ1-4 | TRBV12-3/TRBV12-4 | - | many | 16 | CASSPLTGLYGEKLFF | TGTGCCAGCAGTCCCCTGACAGGTCTTTACGGGGAAAAACTGTTTTTT
TRBJ2-3 | TRBV28 | TRBD1 | many | 15 | CASRPPGQGINTQYF | TGTGCCAGCAGACCTCCGGGACAGGGAATCAATACGCAGTATTTT
TRBJ1-6 | TRBV28 | TRBD1 | - | 12 | CASSRPGTALHF | TGTGCCAGCAGTCGGCCGGGGACAGCCCTCCACTTT
TRBJ2-7 | TRBV28 | TRBD1 | many | 15 | CASSSGTAKTYEQYF | TGTGCCAGCAGTTCCGGGACAGCTAAAACCTACGAGCAGTACTTC
TRBJ2-7 | TRBV20-1 | - | - | 10 | CSAGEYEQYF | TGCAGTGCTGGGGAATACGAGCAGTACTTC
TRBJ2-7 | TRBV29-1 | - | - | 13 | CSVRDSSSYEQYF | TGCAGCGTTCGGGACTCCAGCTCCTACGAGCAGTACTTC
TRBJ2-3 | TRBV6-1 | TRBD2 | - | 18 | CATRGGLAGEFSTDTQYF | TGTGCCACCAGGGGGGGACTAGCGGGAGAATTTAGCACAGATACGCAGTATTTT
TRBJ2-1 | TRBV19 | - | - | 12 | CASSTRQGGQFF | TGTGCCAGTAGTACTCGACAAGGAGGCCAGTTCTTC
TRBJ2-3 | TRBV30 | - | few | 14 | CASNPGAGTDTQYF | TGTGCCTCCAACCCGGGTGCGGGCACAGATACGCAGTATTTT
TRBJ2-2 | TRBV28 | - | - | 14 | CASSYRKNTGELFF | TGTGCCAGCAGTTACAGGAAGAACACCGGGGAGCTGTTTTTT
TRBJ2-1 | TRBV25-1 | TRBD1 | few | 16 | CASSEFEGQVYNEQFF | TGTGCCAGCAGTGAATTTGAGGGACAGGTCTACAATGAGCAGTTCTTC
TRBJ2-7 | TRBV18 | TRBD1 | many | 14 | CASSPGQGADEQYF | TGTGCCAGCTCACCAGGACAGGGGGCGGACGAGCAGTACTTC
TRBJ2-1 | TRBV18 | TRBD1 | many | 15 | CASSPTGGVNNEQFF | TGTGCCAGCTCGCCCACAGGGGGCGTAAACAATGAGCAGTTCTTC
TRBJ1-5 | TRBV11-3 | - | - | 14 | CASSWERGGQPQHF | TGTGCCAGCAGCTGGGAGCGGGGGGGCCAGCCCCAGCATTTT
TRBJ1-6 | TRBV27 | - | - | 17 | CASSLLAYGQRNSPLHF | TGTGCCAGCAGTTTATTAGCGTACGGCCAGAGGAATTCACCCCTCCACTTT
TRBJ2-5 | TRBV20-1 | TRBD2 | - | 15 | CSAPVAGGLQETQYF | TGCAGTGCCCCGGTGGCGGGAGGACTCCAAGAGACCCAGTACTTC
TRBJ1-1 | TRBV4-1 | TRBD1 | few | 16 | CASSQRHRQGHTEAFF | TGCGCCAGCAGCCAACGCCATAGACAGGGCCACACTGAAGCTTTCTTT
TRBJ2-7 | TRBV12-3/TRBV12-4 | TRBD2 | many | 15 | CASSPLASGAYEQYF | TGTGCCAGCAGTCCTCTGGCTAGCGGAGCCTACGAGCAGTACTTC
TRBJ2-1 | TRBV5-4 | - | - | 12 | CASSYQHNEQFF | TGTGCCAGCAGCTACCAACACAATGAGCAGTTCTTC
TRBJ2-7 | TRBV13 | TRBD1 | many | 17 | CASSSPTLTGGVGEQYF | TGTGCCAGCAGCTCCCCTACTCTGACAGGGGGCGTGGGCGAGCAGTACTTC
TRBJ1-6 | TRBV7-9 | TRBD1 | few | 18 | CASSLGAGARGFGSPLHF | TGTGCCAGCAGCCTAGGCGCGGGGGCCAGGGGGTTCGGTTCACCCCTCCACTTT
TRBJ2-3 | TRBV3-1 | TRBD2 | many | 16 | CASSQVLAVSTDTQYF | TGTGCCAGCAGCCAAGTTCTAGCGGTTAGCACAGATACGCAGTATTTT
TRBJ1-5 | TRBV28 | TRBD1 | many | 14 | CASRVQGVRQPQHF | TGTGCCAGCAGGGTACAGGGGGTCAGGCAGCCCCAGCATTTT
TRBJ1-1 | TRBV5-5 | TRBD1 | few | 12 | CASSLETGDAFF | TGTGCCAGCAGCTTGGAAACAGGGGATGCTTTCTTT
TRBJ2-1 | TRBV6-2/TRBV6-3 | TRBD2 | - | 16 | CASSWQRESPYNEQFF | TGTGCCAGCAGTTGGCAGCGGGAGTCCCCCTACAATGAGCAGTTCTTC
TRBJ2-1 | TRBV6-2/TRBV6-3 | TRBD1 | - | 16 | CASSYPGQGAYNEQFF | TGTGCCAGCAGTTACCCGGGACAGGGTGCCTACAATGAGCAGTTCTTC
TRBJ2-3 | TRBV28 | - | many | 14 | CASSQSTSTDTQYF | TGTGCCAGCAGTCAGAGTACTAGCACAGATACGCAGTATTTT
TRBJ2-1 | TRBV27 | - | many | 16 | CASSPYEQGNHNEQFF | TGTGCCAGCAGTCCCTATGAGCAGGGCAACCACAATGAGCAGTTCTTC
TRBJ2-7 | TRBV24-1 | - | - | 14 | CATSDAEGGLEQYF | TGTGCCACCAGTGACGCGGAGGGCGGGTTGGAGCAGTACTTC
TRBJ2-6 | TRBV2 | - | few | 15 | CASSSTTSAANVLTF | TGTGCCAGCAGTAGTACCACAAGCGCGGCCAACGTCCTGACTTTC
TRBJ2-2 | TRBV6-4 | TRBD2 | few | 16 | CASSPQGGSNTGELFF | TGTGCCAGCAGTCCCCAGGGAGGGTCTAACACCGGGGAGCTGTTTTTT
TRBJ2-7 | TRBV6-2/TRBV6-3 | - | - | 13 | CATGLRSSYEQYF | TGTGCCACCGGACTCCGAAGCTCCTACGAGCAGTACTTC
TRBJ2-6 | TRBV28 | - | - | 15 | CASSLWVSGANVLTF | TGTGCCAGCAGTTTATGGGTCTCTGGGGCCAACGTCCTGACTTTC
TRBJ1-1 | TRBV28 | - | many | 14 | CASSLEAQGTEAFF | TGTGCCAGCAGTTTAGAGGCACAGGGCACTGAAGCTTTCTTT
TRBJ2-1 | TRBV27 | - | many | 16 | CASSLSTGAYYNEQFF | TGTGCCAGCAGTTTATCGACTGGGGCGTACTACAATGAGCAGTTCTTC
TRBJ2-1 | TRBV7-9 | - | many | 16 | CASSLVTSRKYNEQFF | TGTGCCAGCAGCTTAGTTACTAGCAGGAAGTACAATGAGCAGTTCTTC
TRBJ2-7 | TRBV2 | TRBD1 | many | 18 | CASSGDSSGTGGAYEQYF | TGTGCCAGCAGCGGGGACTCATCCGGGACAGGGGGGGCCTACGAGCAGTACTTC
TRBJ1-4 | TRBV2 | TRBD1 | many | 14 | CASSDTTGREKLFF | TGTGCCAGCAGTGATACGACAGGGAGGGAAAAACTGTTTTTT
TRBJ2-7 | TRBV6-1 | - | many | 14 | CASSEVGPSYEQYF | TGTGCCAGCAGTGAAGTAGGACCTTCCTACGAGCAGTACTTC
TRBJ1-2 | TRBV15 | - | - | 17 | CATSRKSADPTMVGYTF | TGTGCCACCAGCAGAAAAAGCGCCGACCCCACTATGGTTGGCTACACCTTC
TRBJ1-5 | TRBV6-2/TRBV6-3 | - | - | 13 | CASSFLEEDTQHF | TGTGCCAGCAGTTTCCTCGAAGAGGATACGCAGCATTTT
TRBJ2-1 | TRBV6-1 | TRBD2 | few | 16 | CASRDSGRGTYNEQFF | TGTGCCAGCAGGGATAGCGGGAGAGGTACCTACAATGAGCAGTTCTTC
TRBJ1-2 | TRBV20-1 | - | many | 12 | CSASGSNYGYTF | TGCAGTGCTAGTGGGAGTAACTATGGCTACACCTTC
TRBJ2-1 | TRBV2 | - | many | 13 | CASKPSAYNEQFF | TGTGCCAGCAAGCCTAGCGCCTACAATGAGCAGTTCTTC
TRBJ2-1 | TRBV3-1 | - | - | 14 | CASYSGISYNEQFF | TGTGCCAGCTACTCCGGGATTTCCTACAATGAGCAGTTCTTC
TRBJ1-1 | TRBV12-3/TRBV12-4 | TRBD1 | many | 15 | CASSFNRGVHREAFF | TGTGCCAGCAGTTTCAACAGGGGGGTTCATCGAGAAGCTTTCTTT
TRBJ2-7 | TRBV9 | TRBD2 | - | 14 | CASSVTSGVYEQYF | TGTGCCAGCAGCGTGACTAGCGGGGTGTACGAGCAGTACTTC